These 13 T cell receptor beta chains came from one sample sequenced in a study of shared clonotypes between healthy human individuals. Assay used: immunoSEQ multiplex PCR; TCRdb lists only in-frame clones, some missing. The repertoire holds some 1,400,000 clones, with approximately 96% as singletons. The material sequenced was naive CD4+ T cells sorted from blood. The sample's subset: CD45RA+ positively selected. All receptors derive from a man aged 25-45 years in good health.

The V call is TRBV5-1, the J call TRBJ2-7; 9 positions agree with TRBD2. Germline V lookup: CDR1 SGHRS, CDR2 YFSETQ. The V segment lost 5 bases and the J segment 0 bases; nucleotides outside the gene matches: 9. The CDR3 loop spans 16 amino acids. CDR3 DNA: TGCGCCAGCAGGCGACTAGCGGACCGGACCTCCTACGAGCAGTACTTC. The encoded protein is CASRRLADRTSYEQYF.

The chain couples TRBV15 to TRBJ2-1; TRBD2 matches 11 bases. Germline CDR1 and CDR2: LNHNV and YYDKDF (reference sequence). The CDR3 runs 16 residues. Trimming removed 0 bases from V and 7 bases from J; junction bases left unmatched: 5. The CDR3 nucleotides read TGTGCCACCAGCAGAGATACGGGACTAGCGGAAAATGAGCAGTTCTTC. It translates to CATSRDTGLAENEQFF.

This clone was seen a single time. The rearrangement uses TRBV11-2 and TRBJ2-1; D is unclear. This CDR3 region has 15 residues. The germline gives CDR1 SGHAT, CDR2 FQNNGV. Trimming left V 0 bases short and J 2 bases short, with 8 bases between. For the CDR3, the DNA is TGTGCCAGCAGCTTAGAAAGGGTAACCTACAATGAGCAGTTCTTC. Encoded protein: CASSLERVTYNEQFF.

The CDR3 DNA sequence: TGTGCCAGCAGCTTACCCGACAGGGGGGTTTCCTACGAGCAGTACTTC. It is translated as CASSLPDRGVSYEQYF. V and J are TRBV5-5 and TRBJ2-7, with 9 bases identical to TRBD1. Germline assignment: CDR1 SGHKS and CDR2 YYEKEE (reference sequence). V shed 2 bases, J shed 1 base, and the junction held 7 bases outside the gene matches. CDR3 size: 16 residues.

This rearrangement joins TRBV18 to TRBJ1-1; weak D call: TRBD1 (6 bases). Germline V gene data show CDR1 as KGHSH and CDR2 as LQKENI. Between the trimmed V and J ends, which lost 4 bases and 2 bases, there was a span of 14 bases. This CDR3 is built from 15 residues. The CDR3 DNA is TGTGCCAGCTCACGCAAAACAGGGACTAACACTGAAGCTTTCTTT. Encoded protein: CASSRKTGTNTEAFF.

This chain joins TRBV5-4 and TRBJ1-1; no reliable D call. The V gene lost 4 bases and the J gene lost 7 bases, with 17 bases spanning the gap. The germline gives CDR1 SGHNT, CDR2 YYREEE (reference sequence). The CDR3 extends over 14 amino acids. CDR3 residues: CASSRYSGEGEAFF. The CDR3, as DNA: TGTGCCAGCAGCCGTTATTCCGGGGAAGGTGAAGCTTTCTTT.

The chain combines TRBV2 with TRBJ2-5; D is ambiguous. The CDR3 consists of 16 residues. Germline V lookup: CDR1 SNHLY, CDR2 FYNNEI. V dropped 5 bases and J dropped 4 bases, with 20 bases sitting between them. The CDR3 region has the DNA TGTGCCAGCAGTCTTATGGGTTCAGATTCGGGAGAGACCCAGTACTTC. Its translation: CASSLMGSDSGETQYF.

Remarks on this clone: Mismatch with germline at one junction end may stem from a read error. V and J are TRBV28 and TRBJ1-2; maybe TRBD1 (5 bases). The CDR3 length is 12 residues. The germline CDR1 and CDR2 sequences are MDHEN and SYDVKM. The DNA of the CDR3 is TGTGCCAGCAGTTTATTAGGGGCCGTCCCCCACTTC. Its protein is CASSLLGAVPHF.

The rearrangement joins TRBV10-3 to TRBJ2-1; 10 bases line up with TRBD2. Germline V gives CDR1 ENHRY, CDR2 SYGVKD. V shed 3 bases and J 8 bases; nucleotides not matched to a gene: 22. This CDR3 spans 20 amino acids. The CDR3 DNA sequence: TGTGCCATCAGTGACCGCGTGGGGCAAGCGGGAGGGCCCTCGGGACATGAGCAGTTCTTC. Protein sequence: CAISDRVGQAGGPSGHEQFF.

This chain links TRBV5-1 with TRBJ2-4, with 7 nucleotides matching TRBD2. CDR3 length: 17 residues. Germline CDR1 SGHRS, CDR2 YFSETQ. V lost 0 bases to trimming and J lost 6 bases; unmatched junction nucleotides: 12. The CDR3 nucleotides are TGCGCCAGCAGCTTGGCCATGGGGAGGGGTTCGGGAAACATTCAGTACTTC. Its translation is CASSLAMGRGSGNIQYF.

CDR3 sequence (DNA): TGTGCCAGCAGGCCGGGACTAGCGGGGACCGGGGAGCTGTTTTTT. This encodes CASRPGLAGTGELFF. V is TRBV11-2 and J is TRBJ2-2, with 13 bases that match TRBD2. Germline-derived CDR1 and CDR2 are SGHAT and FQNNGV. CDR3 length equals 15 residues. The ends lost 6 bases at V and 5 bases at J; junction bases unmatched: 3. Together with reference TRBV11-2 and TRBJ2-2, the CDR3 gives the full variable domain: EAGVAQSPRYKIIEKRQSVAFWCNPISGHATLYWYQQILGQGPKLLIQFQNNGVVDDSQLPKDRFSAERLKGVDSTLKIQPAKLEDSAVYLCASRPGLAGTGELFFGEGSRLTVL.

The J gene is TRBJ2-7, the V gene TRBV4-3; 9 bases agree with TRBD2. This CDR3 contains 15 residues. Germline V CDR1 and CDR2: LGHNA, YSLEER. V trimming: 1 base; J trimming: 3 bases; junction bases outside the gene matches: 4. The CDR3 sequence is CASSQGISGSYEQYF. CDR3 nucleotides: TGCGCCAGCAGCCAAGGGATTAGCGGGAGCTACGAGCAGTACTTC.

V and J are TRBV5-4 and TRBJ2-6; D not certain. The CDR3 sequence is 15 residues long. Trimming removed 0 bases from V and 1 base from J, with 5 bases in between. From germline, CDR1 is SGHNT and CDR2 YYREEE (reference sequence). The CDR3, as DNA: TGTGCCAGCAGCTTGGTAGCATCTGGGGCCAACGTCCTGACTTTC. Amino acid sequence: CASSLVASGANVLTF.